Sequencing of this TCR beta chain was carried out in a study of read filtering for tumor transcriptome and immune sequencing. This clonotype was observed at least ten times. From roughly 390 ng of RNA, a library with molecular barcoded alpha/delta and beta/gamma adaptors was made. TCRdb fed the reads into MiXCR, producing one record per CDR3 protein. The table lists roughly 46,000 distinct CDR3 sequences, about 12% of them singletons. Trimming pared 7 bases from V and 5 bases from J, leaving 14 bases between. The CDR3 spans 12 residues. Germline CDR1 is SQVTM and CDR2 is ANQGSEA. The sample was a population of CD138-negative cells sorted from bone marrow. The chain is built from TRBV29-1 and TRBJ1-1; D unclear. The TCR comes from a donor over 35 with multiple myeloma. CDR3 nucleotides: TGCAGCGGAAGGAGCTATAGTACTGAAGCTTTCTTT. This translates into CSGRSYSTEAFF.